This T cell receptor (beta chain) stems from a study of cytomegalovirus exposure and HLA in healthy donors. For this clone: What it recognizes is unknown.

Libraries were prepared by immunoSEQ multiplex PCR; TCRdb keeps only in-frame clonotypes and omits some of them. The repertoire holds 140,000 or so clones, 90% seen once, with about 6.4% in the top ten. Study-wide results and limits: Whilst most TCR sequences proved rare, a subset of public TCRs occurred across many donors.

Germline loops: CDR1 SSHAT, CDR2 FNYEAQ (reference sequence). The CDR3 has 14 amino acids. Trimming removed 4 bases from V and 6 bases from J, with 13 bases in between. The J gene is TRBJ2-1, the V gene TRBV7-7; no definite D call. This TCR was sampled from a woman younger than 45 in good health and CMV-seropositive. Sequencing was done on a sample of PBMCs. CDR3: CASSSTSSSNEQFF. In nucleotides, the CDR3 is TGTGCCAGCAGCTCAACTTCTTCTTCCAATGAGCAGTTCTTC. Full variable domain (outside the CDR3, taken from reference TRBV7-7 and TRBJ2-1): GAGVSQSPRYKVTKRGQDVTLRCDPISSHATLYWYQQALGQGPEFLTYFNYEAQPDKSGLPSDRFSAERPEGSISTLTIQRTEQRDSAMYRCASSSTSSSNEQFFGPGTRLTVL.